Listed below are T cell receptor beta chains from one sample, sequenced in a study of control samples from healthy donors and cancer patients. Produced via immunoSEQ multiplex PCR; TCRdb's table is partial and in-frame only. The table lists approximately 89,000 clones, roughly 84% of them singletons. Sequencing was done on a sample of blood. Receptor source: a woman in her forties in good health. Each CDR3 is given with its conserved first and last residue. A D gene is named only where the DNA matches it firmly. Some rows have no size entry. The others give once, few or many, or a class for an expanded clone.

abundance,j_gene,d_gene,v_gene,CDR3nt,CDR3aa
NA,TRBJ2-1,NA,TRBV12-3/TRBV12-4,TGTGCCGGCCAGAATTCGAATGACAATGAGCAGTTCTTC,CAGQNSNDNEQFF
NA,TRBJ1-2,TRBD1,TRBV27,TGTGCCAGCAGTTTAACAGGGGTGAATGGGGGCTACACCTTC,CASSLTGVNGGYTF
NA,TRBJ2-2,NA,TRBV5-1,TGCGCCAGCAGCTTCGGCAGCGCCGGGGAGCTGTTTTTT,CASSFGSAGELFF
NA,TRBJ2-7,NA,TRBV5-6,TGTGCCAGCGGCAATGGGGTCGACCCCTACGAGCAGTACTTC,CASGNGVDPYEQYF
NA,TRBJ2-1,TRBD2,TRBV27,TGTGCCAGCAGTTTACTCGGTCGCGGCGGGGGGGCCAATGAGCAGTTCTTC,CASSLLGRGGGANEQFF
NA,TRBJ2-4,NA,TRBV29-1,TGCAGCGTTGAACAGCCGGCCCTAGCCAAAAACATTCAGTACTTC,CSVEQPALAKNIQYF
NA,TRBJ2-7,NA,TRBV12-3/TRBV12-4,TGTGCCAGCAGTCTATCCGGGACATACGAGCAGTACTTC,CASSLSGTYEQYF
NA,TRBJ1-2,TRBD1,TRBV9,TGTGCCAGCAGCGCTCCCGGGACAGACTATGGCTACACCTTC,CASSAPGTDYGYTF
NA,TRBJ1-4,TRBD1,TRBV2,TGTGCCAGCGGGCGGGACAGTTTAAATGAAAAACTGTTTTTT,CASGRDSLNEKLFF
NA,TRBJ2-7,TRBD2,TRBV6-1,TGTGCCAGCAGTGTCGCCAGGACTAGCGGGGGTCAATACGAGCAGTACTTC,CASSVARTSGGQYEQYF
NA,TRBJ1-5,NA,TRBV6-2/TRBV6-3,TGTGCCAGCAGTTACTCTTCCCTTCAGGGTCAGCCCCAGCATTTT,CASSYSSLQGQPQHF
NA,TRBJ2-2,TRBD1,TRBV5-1,TGCGCCAGCAGCTTCCGCGGACAGGGGTTAAGCGGGGAGCTGTTTTTT,CASSFRGQGLSGELFF
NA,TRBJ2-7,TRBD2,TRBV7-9,TGTGCCAGCACATTTTGGAGAGCGGGGGGGCGGCCCTACGAGCAGTACTTC,CASTFWRAGGRPYEQYF
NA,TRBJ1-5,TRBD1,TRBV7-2,TGTGCCAGCAGCTGGGGACAGGGAAGGGATCAGCCCCAGCATTTT,CASSWGQGRDQPQHF
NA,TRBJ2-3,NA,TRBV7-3,TGTGCCAGCAGCCTGCGGCGGGGCACAGATACGCAGTATTTT,CASSLRRGTDTQYF
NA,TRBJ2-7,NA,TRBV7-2,TGTGCCAGCAGCCCTAGTGGGGCCGGGGACTACGAGCAGTACTTC,CASSPSGAGDYEQYF
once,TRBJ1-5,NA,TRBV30,TGTGCCTGGAGTGTATCTAGGGGCGCGGGGCCCCAGCATTTT,CAWSVSRGAGPQHF
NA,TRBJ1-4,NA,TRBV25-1,TGTGCCAGCAGTATAGGCGGGACTAGCGAAAAACTGTTTTTT,CASSIGGTSEKLFF
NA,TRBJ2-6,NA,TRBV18,TGTGCCAGCTCACTCGAGGGACCCGCCGCTGGGGCCAACGTCCTGACTTTC,CASSLEGPAAGANVLTF
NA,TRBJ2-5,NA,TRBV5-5,TGTGCCAGCAGCTCTAGTAATCGACAAGAGACCCAGTACTTC,CASSSSNRQETQYF
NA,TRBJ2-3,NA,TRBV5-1,TGCGCCAGCAGCTCATTAGCAGATACGCAGTATTTT,CASSSLADTQYF
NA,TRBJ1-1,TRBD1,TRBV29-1,TGCAGCGTTTCTCGACAGGGGAACACTGAAGCTTTCTTT,CSVSRQGNTEAFF
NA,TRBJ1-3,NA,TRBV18,TGTGCCAGCTCACCACAAGCTTTGGGCTCTGGAAACACCATATATTTT,CASSPQALGSGNTIYF